Listed here are 4 T cell receptor beta chains from one sample, sequenced in a study of T-cell reconstitution after alpha-beta-depleted transplantation in children. Preparation of the TCRbeta library was carried out with unique molecular identifiers. TCRdb analysed the PCR reads with MiXCR anew, one entry per CDR3 protein. The sample lists hundreds of thousands of distinct CDR3 sequences, more than 20% seen once, with roughly 15% in the top ten. The sequences come from PBMCs, mostly from graft donor cells, collected 360 days after TCRalphabeta/CD19-depleted stem cell transplant. The receptors were gathered from a boy in the first two years of life who had a stem cell transplant for acute myeloid leukemia, so the T cells may come from the graft donor.

Ten or more counts support this clonotype. V gene TRBV3-1 combines with J gene TRBJ2-6, with TRBD1 identical over 8 bases. With V trimmed by 6 bases and J by 4 bases, 11 bases remained unmatched. The CDR3 is made up of 17 amino acids. Germline CDR1 is LGHDT and CDR2 is YNNKEL (reference sequence). The CDR3 coding sequence is TGTGCCAGCAGTACCTCCATCAGGGGGCCGGGGGCCAACGTCCTGACTTTC. It is translated as CASSTSIRGPGANVLTF.

The chain is built from TRBV12-3 or TRBV12-4 and TRBJ2-1; 13 bases agree with TRBD2. CDR3 length: 17 residues. The junction had 5 bases not matched to a gene; V was cut back by 3 bases and J by 3 bases. Written as DNA, the CDR3 is TGTGCCAGCAGTTTGGGACTAGCGGGGACCGGCTACAATGAGCAGTTCTTC. Amino acids: CASSLGLAGTGYNEQFF.

This sequence joins TRBV29-1 and TRBJ1-4; D possibly corresponds to TRBD1 (5 bases). Trimming left V 6 bases short and J 8 bases short, with 19 bases between. Germline lookup yields CDR1 SQVTM and CDR2 ANQGSEA. There are 14 residues in the CDR3. DNA for the CDR3: TGCAGCGTCACTGTAGGGAGCCAGGGCGAAAAACTGTTTTTT. Translating it yields CSVTVGSQGEKLFF.

The chain is built from TRBV15 and TRBJ2-2, with D hard to call. V lost 1 base and J 3 bases, leaving 9 bases between the germline ends. The CDR3 sequence is 15 residues long. Germline V gene data show CDR1 as LNHNV and CDR2 as YYDKDF (reference sequence). This chain's CDR3 is CATSRGTPYTGELFF. DNA for the CDR3: TGTGCCACCAGCAGAGGCACTCCTTACACCGGGGAGCTGTTTTTT.